This T cell receptor beta chain stems from a study of OX40 agonist ivuxolimab in advanced cancers. Across the whole study: Patients were given ivuxolimab, an antibody that agonizes OX40 (CD134). A male proportion of about 84% was recorded, with mean age approximately 60 years and range roughly 23 to 79.

This clone was picked up one time. Its antigen is not identified. This table comes from immunoSEQ multiplex PCR, and its TCRdb copy is limited to in-frame clones, with some not included. The top ten clones hold approximately 6.8% of a sample with roughly 45,000 clones, around 90% of them seen once. Germline V gene sequence: CDR1 LNHNV, CDR2 YYDKDF (reference sequence). V lost 3 bases and J lost 1; bases outside the gene matches: 2. This CDR3 spans 14 amino acids. Overall study results and limits: On average, CD8+ T cells had more expanded clones than CD4+. Individuals who were partial responders at 0.1-3.0 mg/kg had clonal expansion that ranked among the lowest.

The V call is TRBV15, the J call TRBJ1-1, with TRBD1 matching over 7 bases. The source of this sequence is an adult with an advanced solid tumor such as melanoma, head and neck, liver or kidney cancer. The material sequenced was CD4+ or CD8+ T cells sorted from blood, taken in a trial of the OX40 agonist ivuxolimab. In DNA, the CDR3 is TGTGCCACCAGCAGCCGGACAGGGAACACTGAAGCTTTCTTT. Its translation is CATSSRTGNTEAFF.